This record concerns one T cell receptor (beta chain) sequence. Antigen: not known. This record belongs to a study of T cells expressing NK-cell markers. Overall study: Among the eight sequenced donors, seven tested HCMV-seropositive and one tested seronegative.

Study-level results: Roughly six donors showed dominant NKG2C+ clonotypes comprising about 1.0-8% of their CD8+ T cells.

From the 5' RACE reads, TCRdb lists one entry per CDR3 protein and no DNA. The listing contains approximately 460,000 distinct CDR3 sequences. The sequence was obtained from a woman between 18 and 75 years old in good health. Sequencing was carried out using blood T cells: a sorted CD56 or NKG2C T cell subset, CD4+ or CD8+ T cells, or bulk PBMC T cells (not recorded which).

The CDR3 is CASSSQGRANTGELFF. J is TRBJ2-2 and V is TRBV5-1; with no DNA, the TCRdb D assignment of TRBD1 cannot be verified. Looked up from germline, CDR1 is SGHRS and CDR2 is YFSETQ. The CDR3 has 16 amino acids.